This passage covers 13 T cell receptor beta chains from one sample sequenced in a study of blood T cells in healthy people across ages. Combining a sample-barcoded 5' primer with a J-beta primer mix, a second PCR ran for about 7 to 11 cycles. TCRdb fed the 5' RACE reads into MiXCR, producing one record per CDR3 protein. The repertoire holds fewer than 2 million distinct CDR3 sequences, about 39% seen once, with 23% in the top ten. Sequenced sample: blood. The receptors derive from a human donor in good health.

The chain combines TRBV7-2 with TRBJ2-1; 7 nucleotides agree with TRBD2. Germline V gene sequence: CDR1 SGHTA, CDR2 FQGNSA. The junction had 14 bases not matched to a gene; V was cut back by 5 bases and J by 7 bases. This CDR3 region has 16 residues. The CDR3 DNA reads as TGTGCCAGCAGCAGGTTGGGGGGAGGGGTAGGTAATGAGCAGTTCTTC. Encoded protein: CASSRLGGGVGNEQFF.

This clonotype was seen just once. This chain uses TRBV7-9 with TRBJ1-2; perhaps TRBD1 as D (5 bases). The V and J ends lost 3 bases and 4 bases respectively, with 18 bases between them. The V gene's germline CDR1 is SEHNR and CDR2 FQNEAQ (reference sequence). The length of the CDR3 is 16 residues. The CDR3 bases are TGTGCCAGCAGCTTCAGGGATACTGAGGCTCTCTATGGCTACACCTTC. It codes for CASSFRDTEALYGYTF.

This chain joins TRBV20-1 and TRBJ2-3; D unresolved. The germline CDR1 and CDR2 sequences are DFQATT and SNEGSKA (reference sequence). V was cut by 3 bases and J by 1 base, with 14 bases left in between. The CDR3 has 15 residues. The CDR3: CSARGPRGGTDTQYF. The CDR3 region has the DNA TGCAGTGCTAGGGGCCCCCGAGGAGGCACAGATACGCAGTATTTT.

This clonotype came up a few times. The chain joins TRBV7-2 to TRBJ1-1; possible D gene TRBD1, 6 bases. The CDR3 is 14 amino acids. Germline CDR1 reads SGHTA; CDR2 reads FQGNSA. With 2 bases removed from V and 4 bases from J, the gap between germline ends came to 11 bases. The CDR3 spells CASSLHTGLTEAFF. The CDR3, as DNA: TGTGCCAGCAGCTTACATACAGGGCTCACTGAAGCTTTCTTT.

CDR3 loop: CALQASGSPLHF. CDR3 coding DNA: TGTGCCTTACAAGCAAGTGGCTCACCCCTCCACTTT. This chain joins TRBV30 and TRBJ1-6; the D is unclear. Per germline, CDR1 GTSNPN and CDR2 SVGIG (reference sequence). V lost 7 bases and J 10 bases, leaving 14 bases between the germline ends. The CDR3 sequence is 12 residues long.

The rearrangement links TRBV9 to TRBJ2-3; weak D call: TRBD2 (6 bases). Germline lookup yields CDR1 SGDLS and CDR2 YYNGEE. Trimming removed 0 bases at V and 3 bases at J, with 11 bases between. This CDR3 contains 15 residues. The CDR3 DNA reads as TGTGCCAGCAGCGTAGATAATAGCGGAACAGATACGCAGTATTTT. Translating it yields CASSVDNSGTDTQYF.

This clonotype has a handful of counts. The V and J genes are TRBV6-5 and TRBJ2-7; D ambiguous. V was shortened by 6 bases and J by 0 bases, with 15 bases between the two germline ends. The germline CDR1 and CDR2 sequences are MNHEY and SVGAGI. CDR3 length: 15 amino acids. The CDR3 nucleotides read TGTGCCAGCAGCCGACCCGGAGCCTCCTCCTACGAGCAGTACTTC. It specifies CASSRPGASSYEQYF.

This sequence joins TRBV3-1 and TRBJ1-5; 11 bases agree with TRBD1. J was trimmed by 7 bases and V by 6 bases; bases with no gene match: 5. Germline values: CDR1 LGHDT, CDR2 YNNKEL (reference sequence). This CDR3 has 14 residues. CDR3 sequence (DNA): TGTGCCAGCAGGGACAGGGGGCTTAAACAGCCCCAGCATTTT. Its translation is CASRDRGLKQPQHF.

The chain carries TRBV15 and TRBJ1-1; D unresolved. Trimming stripped 9 bases from V and 5 bases from J, with 16 bases between. The CDR3 has 13 amino acids. Germline assignment: CDR1 LNHNV and CDR2 YYDKDF (reference sequence). Here the CDR3 reads CATAQFIETEAFF. CDR3 coding DNA: TGTGCCACAGCTCAGTTCATAGAGACTGAAGCTTTCTTT. Together with reference TRBV15 and TRBJ1-1, the CDR3 gives the full variable domain: DAMVIQNPRYQVTQFGKPVTLSCSQTLNHNVMYWYQQKSSQAPKLLFHYYDKDFNNEADTPDNFQSRRPNTSFCFLDIRSPGLGDTAMYLCATAQFIETEAFFGQGTRLTVV.

The chain is built from TRBV7-3 and TRBJ1-2; perhaps TRBD1 as D (6 bases). This CDR3 comprises 15 residues. V lost 3 bases, J lost 6 bases, and 17 bases lay in between. The V gene's germline CDR1 is SGHTA and CDR2 FQGTGA. In DNA, the CDR3 is TGTGCCAGCAGCTTCGACCAGGGGTCGGCTGATGGCTACACCTTC. Protein sequence: CASSFDQGSADGYTF.

This clonotype was seen a handful of times. This rearrangement joins TRBV29-1 to TRBJ2-3; a weak D match, TRBD2 (6 bases). The CDR3 contains 13 residues. Between the trimmed V and J ends, which lost 3 bases and 2 bases, there was a span of 9 bases. Looked up from germline, CDR1 is SQVTM and CDR2 is ANQGSEA. For the CDR3, the DNA is TGCAGCGTTGACGGGGACTTCACAGATACGCAGTATTTT. Protein sequence: CSVDGDFTDTQYF.

This clonotype was seen a few times. This chain links TRBV29-1 with TRBJ1-6, with a weak D call TRBD1 (5 bases). CDR3 length: 14 amino acids. Germline CDR1 is SQVTM and CDR2 is ANQGSEA. V was clipped by 4 bases and J by 7 bases, with 14 bases between them. The CDR3 DNA is TGCAGCGTTGCTTGGGACGGAAAGAATTCACCCCTCCACTTT. It specifies CSVAWDGKNSPLHF.

V and J are TRBV6-6 and TRBJ2-3; D tentatively reads TRBD1 or TRBD2 (5 bases each). CDR3 length: 12 amino acids. Germline CDR1 reads MNHNY; CDR2 reads SVGAGI (reference sequence). The germline V and J ends were trimmed by 7 bases and 8 bases, with 13 bases remaining between them. CDR3 nucleotides: TGTGCCAGCACCAGGGACGGCGGTACGCAGTATTTT. It encodes CASTRDGGTQYF.